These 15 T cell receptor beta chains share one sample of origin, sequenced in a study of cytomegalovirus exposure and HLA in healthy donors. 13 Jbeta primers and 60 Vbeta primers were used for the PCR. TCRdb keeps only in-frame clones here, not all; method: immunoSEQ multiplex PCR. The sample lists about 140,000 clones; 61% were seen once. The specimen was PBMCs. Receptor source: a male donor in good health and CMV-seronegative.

CDR3 in DNA: TGTGCCAGCAGTTTATCCGTGAGGTCTGCCAAAAACATTCAGTACTTC. It codes for CASSLSVRSAKNIQYF. The chain carries TRBV27 and TRBJ2-4; no clear D. This CDR3 comprises 16 residues. Germline CDR1 and CDR2: MNHEY and SMNVEV (reference sequence). Trimming cost V 0 bases and J 1 base, with 10 bases left between them.

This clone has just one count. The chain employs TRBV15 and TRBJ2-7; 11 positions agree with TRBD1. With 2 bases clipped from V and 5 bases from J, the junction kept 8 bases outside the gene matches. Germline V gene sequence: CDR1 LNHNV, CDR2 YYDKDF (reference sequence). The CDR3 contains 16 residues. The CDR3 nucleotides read TGTGCCACCAGCAGACGGACAGGGGGCAAAGGGGACGAGCAGTACTTC. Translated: CATSRRTGGKGDEQYF. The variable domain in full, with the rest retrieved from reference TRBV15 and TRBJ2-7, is DAMVIQNPRYQVTQFGKPVTLSCSQTLNHNVMYWYQQKSSQAPKLLFHYYDKDFNNEADTPDNFQSRRPNTSFCFLDIRSPGLGDTAMYLCATSRRTGGKGDEQYFGPGTRLTVT.

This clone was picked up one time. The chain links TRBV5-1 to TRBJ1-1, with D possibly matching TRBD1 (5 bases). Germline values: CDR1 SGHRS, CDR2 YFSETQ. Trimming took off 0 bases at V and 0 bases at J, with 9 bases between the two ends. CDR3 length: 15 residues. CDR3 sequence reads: CASSLAGLLNTEAFF. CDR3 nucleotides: TGCGCCAGCAGCTTGGCGGGACTCTTGAACACTGAAGCTTTCTTT.

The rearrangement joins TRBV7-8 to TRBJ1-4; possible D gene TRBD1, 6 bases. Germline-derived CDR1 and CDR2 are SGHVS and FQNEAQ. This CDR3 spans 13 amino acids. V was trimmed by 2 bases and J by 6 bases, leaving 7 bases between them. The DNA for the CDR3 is TGTGCCAGCAGCTTAAACAGGGATGAAAAACTGTTTTTT. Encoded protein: CASSLNRDEKLFF.

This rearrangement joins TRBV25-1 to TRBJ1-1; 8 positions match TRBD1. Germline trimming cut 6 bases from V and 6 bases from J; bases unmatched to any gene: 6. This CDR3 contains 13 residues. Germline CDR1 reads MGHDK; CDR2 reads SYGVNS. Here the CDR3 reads CASSFRDRPEAFF. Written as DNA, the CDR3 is TGTGCCAGCAGCTTCCGGGACAGGCCTGAAGCTTTCTTT.

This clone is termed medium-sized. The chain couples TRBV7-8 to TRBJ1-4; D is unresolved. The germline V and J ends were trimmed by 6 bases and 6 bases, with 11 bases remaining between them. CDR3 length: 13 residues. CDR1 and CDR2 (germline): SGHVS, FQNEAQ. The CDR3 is CASRRGLDEKLFF. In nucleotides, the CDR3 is TGTGCCAGCAGAAGAGGGCTGGATGAAAAACTGTTTTTT.

CDR3 sequence: CSVEVGTSGGRTQYF. The CDR3 region has the DNA TGCAGCGTTGAAGTTGGGACTAGCGGGGGGCGTACCCAGTACTTC. This rearrangement joins TRBV29-1 to TRBJ2-5; 15 bases map to TRBD2. The CDR3 spans 15 residues. Germline CDR1 reads SQVTM; CDR2 reads ANQGSEA. The trim removed 1 base at V and 8 bases at J, leaving 5 bases unmatched.

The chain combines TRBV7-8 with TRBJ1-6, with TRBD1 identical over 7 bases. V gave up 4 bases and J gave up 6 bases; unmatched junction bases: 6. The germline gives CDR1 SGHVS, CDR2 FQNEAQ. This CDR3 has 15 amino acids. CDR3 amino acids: CASSWPGQPNSPLHF. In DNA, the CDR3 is TGTGCCAGCAGCTGGCCGGGACAGCCTAATTCACCCCTCCACTTT.

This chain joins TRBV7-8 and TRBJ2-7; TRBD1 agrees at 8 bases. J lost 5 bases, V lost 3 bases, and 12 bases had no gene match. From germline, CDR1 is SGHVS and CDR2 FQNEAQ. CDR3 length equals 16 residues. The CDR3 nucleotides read TGTGCCAGCAGCTTCGACCGAACCAGGGGGCAGGACGAGCAGTACTTC. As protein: CASSFDRTRGQDEQYF.

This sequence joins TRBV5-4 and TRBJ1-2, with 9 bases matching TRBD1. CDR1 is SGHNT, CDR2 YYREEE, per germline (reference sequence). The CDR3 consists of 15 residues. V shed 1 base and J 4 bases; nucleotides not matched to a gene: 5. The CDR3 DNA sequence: TGTGCCAGCAGCTTGACCGGGACAGGGCCCTATGGCTACACCTTC. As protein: CASSLTGTGPYGYTF.

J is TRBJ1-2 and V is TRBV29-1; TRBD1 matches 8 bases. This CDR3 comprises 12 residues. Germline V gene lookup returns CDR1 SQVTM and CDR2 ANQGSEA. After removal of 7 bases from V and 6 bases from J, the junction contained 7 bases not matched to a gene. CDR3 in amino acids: CSEGRQGNGYTF. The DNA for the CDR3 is TGCAGCGAAGGAAGACAGGGGAATGGCTACACCTTC. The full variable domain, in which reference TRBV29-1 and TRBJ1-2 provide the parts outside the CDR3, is SAVISQKPSRDICQRGTSLTIQCQVDSQVTMMFWYRQQPGQSLTLIATANQGSEATYESGFVIDKFPISRPNLTFSTLTVSNMSPEDSSIYLCSEGRQGNGYTFGSGTRLTVV.

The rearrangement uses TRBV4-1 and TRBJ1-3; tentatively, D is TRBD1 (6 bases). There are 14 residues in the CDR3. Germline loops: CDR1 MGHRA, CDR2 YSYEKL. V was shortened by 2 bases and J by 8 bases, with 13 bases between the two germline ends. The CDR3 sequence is CASSQLTGSDTIYF. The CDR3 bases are TGCGCCAGCAGCCAACTAACAGGGTCGGACACCATATATTTT.

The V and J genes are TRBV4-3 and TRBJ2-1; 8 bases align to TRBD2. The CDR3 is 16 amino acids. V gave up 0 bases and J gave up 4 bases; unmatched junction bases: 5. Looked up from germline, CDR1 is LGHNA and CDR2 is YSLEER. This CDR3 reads CASSQETAGDYNEQFF. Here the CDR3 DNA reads TGCGCCAGCAGCCAAGAAACAGCGGGGGATTACAATGAGCAGTTCTTC.

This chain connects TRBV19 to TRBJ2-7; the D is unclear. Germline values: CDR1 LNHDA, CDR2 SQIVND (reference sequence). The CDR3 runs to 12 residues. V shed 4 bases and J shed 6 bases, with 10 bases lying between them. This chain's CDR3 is CASSTWSSEQYF. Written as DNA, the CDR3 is TGTGCCAGTAGTACGTGGAGTTCCGAGCAGTACTTC.

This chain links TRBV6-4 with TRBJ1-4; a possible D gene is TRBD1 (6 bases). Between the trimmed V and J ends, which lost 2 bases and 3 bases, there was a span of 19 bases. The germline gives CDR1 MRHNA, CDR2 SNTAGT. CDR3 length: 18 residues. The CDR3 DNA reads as TGTGCCAGCAGTGACCCCCCTACCTACAGGGCAGCTAATGAAAAACTGTTTTTT. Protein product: CASSDPPTYRAANEKLFF.